This is a list of T cell receptor beta chains from one sample in a study of shared clonotypes between healthy human individuals. Profiling relied on immunoSEQ multiplex PCR, and the TCRdb table lists in-frame clones only, not all of them. The sample yields roughly 1,800,000 clones, about 94% seen once. What was sequenced was naive CD8+ T cells sorted from blood. All receptors derive from a man aged 18-30 years in good health. Each CDR3 is given with its conserved first and last residue.

v_call	cdr3_length	cdr3_aa
TRBV25-1	15	CASSGRIGGCQPQHF
TRBV4-3	17	CASSQVLTGGPYNEQFF
TRBV7-9	15	CASSLVVADQETQYF
TRBV4-1	16	CASSALAGDNTGELFF
TRBV6-5	13	CASSYRDSYEQYF
TRBV5-4	12	CASSFHSYEQYF
TRBV5-5	14	CASSFGTGRYEQYF
TRBV6-5	14	CASSSLGRAETQYF
TRBV5-6	14	CASSFEAGSHEQYF
TRBV5-1	15	CASSLDGGANYGYTF
TRBV19	15	CASSIDPSGSNEQYF
TRBV4-1	11	CASGYNNEQFF
TRBV27	13	CASSLTKGGEQYF
TRBV28	15	CASSLIFDSNQPQHF
TRBV29-1	15	CSVEERTSGSYEQYF
TRBV7-6	16	CASSSRQGLAGDEQFF
TRBV4-3	13	CASSLDGTYEQYF